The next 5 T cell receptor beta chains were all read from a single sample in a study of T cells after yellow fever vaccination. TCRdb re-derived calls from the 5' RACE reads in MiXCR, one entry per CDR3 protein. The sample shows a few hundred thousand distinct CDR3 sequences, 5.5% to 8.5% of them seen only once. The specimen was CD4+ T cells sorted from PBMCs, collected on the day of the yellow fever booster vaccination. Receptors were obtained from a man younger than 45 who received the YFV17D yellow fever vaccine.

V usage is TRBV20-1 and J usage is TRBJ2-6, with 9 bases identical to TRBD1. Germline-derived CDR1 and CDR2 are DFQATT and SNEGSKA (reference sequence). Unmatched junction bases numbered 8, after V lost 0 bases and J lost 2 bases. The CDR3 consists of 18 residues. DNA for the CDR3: TGCAGTGCTAGAGACCCGTTACAGGGGGCGACTGGGGCCAACGTCCTGACTTTC. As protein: CSARDPLQGATGANVLTF.

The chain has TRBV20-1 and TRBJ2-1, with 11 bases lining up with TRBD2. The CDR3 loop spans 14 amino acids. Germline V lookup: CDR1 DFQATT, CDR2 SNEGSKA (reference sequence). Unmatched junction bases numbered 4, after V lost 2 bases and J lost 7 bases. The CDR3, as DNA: TGCAGTGCTAGATGGGCTAGCGGGGGGAATGAGCAGTTCTTC. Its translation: CSARWASGGNEQFF.

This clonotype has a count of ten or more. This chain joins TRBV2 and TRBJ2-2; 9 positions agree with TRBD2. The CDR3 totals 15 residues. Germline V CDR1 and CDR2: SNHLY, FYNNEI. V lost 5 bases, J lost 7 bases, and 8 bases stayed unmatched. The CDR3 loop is CASSRGLAELGELFF. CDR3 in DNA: TGTGCCAGCAGTAGGGGACTAGCCGAACTCGGGGAGCTGTTTTTT.

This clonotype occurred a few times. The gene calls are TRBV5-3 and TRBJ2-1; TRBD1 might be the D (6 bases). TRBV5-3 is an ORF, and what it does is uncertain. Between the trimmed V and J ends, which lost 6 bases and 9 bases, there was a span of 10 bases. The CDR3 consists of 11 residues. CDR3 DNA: TGTGCCAGAAACATCAGGGGTGAGCAGTTCTTC. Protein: CARNIRGEQFF.

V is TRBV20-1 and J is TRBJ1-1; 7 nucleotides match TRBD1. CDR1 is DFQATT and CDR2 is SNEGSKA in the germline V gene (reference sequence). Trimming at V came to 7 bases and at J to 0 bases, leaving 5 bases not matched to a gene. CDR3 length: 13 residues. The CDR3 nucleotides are TGCAGTGTCCCGGGACAGATGAACACTGAAGCTTTCTTT. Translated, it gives CSVPGQMNTEAFF.